This is a list of T cell receptor beta chains from one sample in a study of CD8+CD57+ T cells in acquired aplastic anemia. Each CDR3 protein gets one entry after TCRdb re-called the reads with MiXCR. The sample comprises hundreds of thousands of distinct CDR3 sequences, 60% to 80% of which are singletons, and approximately 4% rests with the top ten. The specimen sequenced was sorted CD4+, CD8+, or CD8+CD57+ T cells (not recorded which) from PBMCs. All receptors derive from a human donor in good health, serving as a control. The CDR3 runs from the conserved cysteine through the conserved F or W. Each record gives: V gene, D gene, J gene, clone size, CDR3 DNA, CDR3 protein. A D gene is named only where the DNA matches it firmly. Clone size is stated in some rows and not others, as once, few, many or a class when expanded.

V gene: TRBV9; D gene: .; J gene: TRBJ2-1; clone size: .; CDR3 DNA: TGTGCCAGCAGCGTAGCCAATGCGACTTATAATGGCCAGTTCTTC; CDR3 protein: CASSVANATYNGQFF
V gene: TRBV10-1; D gene: TRBD1; J gene: TRBJ2-1; clone size: .; CDR3 DNA: TGCGCCAGCAGAGAGGCAGGGGGTTCACAGACCCAGTTCTTC; CDR3 protein: CASREAGGSQTQFF
V gene: TRBV9; D gene: TRBD1; J gene: TRBJ2-7; clone size: .; CDR3 DNA: TGTGCCAGCAGCGTGCCACAGGGGGGCCCAGACGCCCAGTACTTC; CDR3 protein: CASSVPQGGPDAQYF
V gene: TRBV7-9; D gene: .; J gene: TRBJ2-1; clone size: .; CDR3 DNA: TGTGCCAGCAGCCAACAGGGAAACACCATATATGAGCAATACTTC; CDR3 protein: CASSQQGNTIYEQYF
V gene: TRBV6-1; D gene: TRBD1; J gene: TRBJ2-5; clone size: few; CDR3 DNA: TGTGCCAGCGGGGGACAGGGAAAAGAGACCCAGTACTTC; CDR3 protein: CASGGQGKETQYF
V gene: TRBV9; D gene: TRBD1; J gene: TRBJ2-7; clone size: .; CDR3 DNA: TGTGCCAGCAGCGTCTTTCGAGGACAGGACGACCACGAGCAGTACTTC; CDR3 protein: CASSVFRGQDDHEQYF
V gene: TRBV5-1; D gene: .; J gene: TRBJ2-7; clone size: .; CDR3 DNA: TGCGCCAGCAGCTCCCCCTACGAGCAGTACTTC; CDR3 protein: CASSSPYEQYF
V gene: TRBV19; D gene: TRBD1; J gene: TRBJ1-2; clone size: .; CDR3 DNA: TGTGCCACCAGTCATTGGGACAGCAACTATGGCTACACCTTC; CDR3 protein: CATSHWDSNYGYTF
V gene: TRBV7-2; D gene: .; J gene: TRBJ1-2; clone size: .; CDR3 DNA: TGTGCCAGCAGGTCAGCCATCGGGCAGCTTCTACGAACCTTC; CDR3 protein: CASRSAIGQLLRTF
V gene: TRBV5-1; D gene: TRBD1; J gene: TRBJ2-2; clone size: once; CDR3 DNA: TGTGCCAGCAGCCAGGGGGCCTTTAACACCGGGGAGCTGTTTTTT; CDR3 protein: CASSQGAFNTGELFF
V gene: TRBV19; D gene: .; J gene: TRBJ2-7; clone size: .; CDR3 DNA: TGTGCCAGTAAACTGGCAGGATCCTACGAGCAGTACTTC; CDR3 protein: CASKLAGSYEQYF
V gene: TRBV7-6; D gene: .; J gene: TRBJ2-3; clone size: once; CDR3 DNA: .; CDR3 protein: CASSSVTEAFFAHTQYF
V gene: TRBV20-1; D gene: .; J gene: TRBJ2-3; clone size: few; CDR3 DNA: TGCAGTGCTAGAAAGCAGTATTTT; CDR3 protein: CSARKQYF
V gene: TRBV5-6; D gene: .; J gene: TRBJ2-3; clone size: once; CDR3 DNA: TGTGCCAGCAGCTTGGGGGCAAGAGGATACGATACGCAGTATTTT; CDR3 protein: CASSLGARGYDTQYF
V gene: TRBV5-8; D gene: .; J gene: TRBJ2-7; clone size: .; CDR3 DNA: TGTGCCAGCAACCTGAAGAGACAGGTCGACGAGCAGTACTTC; CDR3 protein: CASNLKRQVDEQYF
V gene: TRBV5-5; D gene: .; J gene: TRBJ1-5; clone size: .; CDR3 DNA: TGTGCCAGCAGTTTAGTCCCGGGGACTCAGCCCCAGCATTTT; CDR3 protein: CASSLVPGTQPQHF
V gene: TRBV9; D gene: .; J gene: TRBJ2-7; clone size: .; CDR3 DNA: TGCGCCAGCAGCTTAGGCACGACAGATCGCTCCTACGAGCAGTACTTC; CDR3 protein: CASSLGTTDRSYEQYF
V gene: TRBV12-3/TRBV12-4; D gene: .; J gene: TRBJ1-2; clone size: many; CDR3 DNA: TGTGCCAGCAGTTTACGGTGGCCCTCTAACTATGGCTACACCTTC; CDR3 protein: CASSLRWPSNYGYTF
V gene: TRBV20-1; D gene: .; J gene: TRBJ2-3; clone size: .; CDR3 DNA: TGCAGTGCTCGACAGCCAGATACGCAGTATTTT; CDR3 protein: CSARQPDTQYF
V gene: TRBV6-1; D gene: TRBD1; J gene: TRBJ1-1; clone size: many; CDR3 DNA: TGTGCCAGCAGCCTAGGACAGGAACATTTT; CDR3 protein: CASSLGQEHF
V gene: TRBV7-3; D gene: TRBD1; J gene: TRBJ1-5; clone size: .; CDR3 DNA: TGTGCCAGCAGCCCTAAAGGGGACAGGGCCCAGCATTTT; CDR3 protein: CASSPKGDRAQHF
V gene: TRBV25-1; D gene: TRBD2; J gene: TRBJ2-1; clone size: .; CDR3 DNA: TGCAGTGTCGGGACTAGCGTACACAATGAGCAGTTCTTC; CDR3 protein: CSVGTSVHNEQFF
V gene: TRBV7-2; D gene: TRBD1; J gene: TRBJ2-7; clone size: .; CDR3 DNA: TGTGCCAGCAGCCTGAGGCAAGGGGGCCAAGAGACGCAGTTC; CDR3 protein: CASSLRQGGQETQF
V gene: TRBV18; D gene: TRBD1; J gene: TRBJ1-5; clone size: .; CDR3 DNA: TGTGCCAGCTCAATCCCCGGGACAGGGCTCAATCAGCCCCAGCATTTT; CDR3 protein: CASSIPGTGLNQPQHF
V gene: TRBV3-1; D gene: TRBD2; J gene: TRBJ2-3; clone size: many; CDR3 DNA: TGTGCCAGCAGCAGGACTAGGGGCACAGATACGCAGTATTTT; CDR3 protein: CASSRTRGTDTQYF
V gene: TRBV16; D gene: .; J gene: TRBJ1-2; clone size: many; CDR3 DNA: TGTGCCAGCAGCTACATTACAGGGAGCTGCACCTTC; CDR3 protein: CASSYITGSCTF
V gene: TRBV7-3; D gene: .; J gene: TRBJ2-3; clone size: .; CDR3 DNA: TGTGCCAGCAGCTGGTCATCTGGGTGCACAACCAAGTACTATTTT; CDR3 protein: CASSWSSGCTTKYYF
V gene: TRBV2; D gene: TRBD1; J gene: TRBJ1-2; clone size: .; CDR3 DNA: TGTGCCAGCAGTGAAAAGTCAGGGGGTGGTTCTGGCTACACCTTC; CDR3 protein: CASSEKSGGGSGYTF
V gene: TRBV20-1; D gene: .; J gene: TRBJ1-5; clone size: .; CDR3 DNA: TGCAGTGCTAGTGGGCAGGACTATGGCTCCCAGCATTTT; CDR3 protein: CSASGQDYGSQHF
V gene: TRBV2; D gene: .; J gene: TRBJ2-6; clone size: .; CDR3 DNA: TGTGCCAGCAGTGAAGGCGTAAGGTCGTACGATGGCTACACTTTC; CDR3 protein: CASSEGVRSYDGYTF
V gene: TRBV14; D gene: .; J gene: TRBJ2-7; clone size: .; CDR3 DNA: TGTGCCAGCAGCCTACGACACGGGACGGACCCATCCTTC; CDR3 protein: CASSLRHGTDPSF
V gene: TRBV7-7; D gene: TRBD1; J gene: TRBJ2-2; clone size: .; CDR3 DNA: TGTGCTAGCAGCTTAGGGGGCACCTACGAGCAGTACTTCCTGTTTTTT; CDR3 protein: CASSLGGTYEQYFLFF
V gene: TRBV15; D gene: TRBD2; J gene: TRBJ2-3; clone size: .; CDR3 DNA: TGTGCCACCAGCAGAGGGGCGGGGGGGGATACGCAGTATTTT; CDR3 protein: CATSRGAGGDTQYF
V gene: TRBV20-1; D gene: TRBD2; J gene: TRBJ2-7; clone size: once; CDR3 DNA: TGCAGTGCTAGAGATAGGGCTAGCGGGGGTTACGAGCAGTACTTC; CDR3 protein: CSARDRASGGYEQYF
V gene: TRBV7-9; D gene: TRBD1; J gene: TRBJ1-5; clone size: .; CDR3 DNA: TGTGCCACCAGCAGAGGGGGCAGCAATCAGCACACGCATTTT; CDR3 protein: CATSRGGSNQHTHF